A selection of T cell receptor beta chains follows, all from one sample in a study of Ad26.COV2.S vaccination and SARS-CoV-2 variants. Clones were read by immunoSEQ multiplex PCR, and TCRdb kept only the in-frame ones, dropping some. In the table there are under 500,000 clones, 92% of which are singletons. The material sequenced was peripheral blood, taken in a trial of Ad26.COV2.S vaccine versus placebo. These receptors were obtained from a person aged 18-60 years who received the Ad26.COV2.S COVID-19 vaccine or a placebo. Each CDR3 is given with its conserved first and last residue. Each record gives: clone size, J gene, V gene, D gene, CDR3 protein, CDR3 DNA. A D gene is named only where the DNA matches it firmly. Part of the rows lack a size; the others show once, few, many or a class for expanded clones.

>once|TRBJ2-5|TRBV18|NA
CASSPGLGETQYF
TGTGCCAGCTCGCCAGGGTTAGGGGAGACCCAGTACTTC
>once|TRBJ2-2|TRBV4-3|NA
CASSQGAGANTGELFF
TGCGCCAGCAGCCAAGGGGCAGGGGCTAACACCGGGGAGCTGTTTTTT
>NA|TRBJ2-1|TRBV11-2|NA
CASSLSLNNEQFF
TGTGCCAGCAGCTTATCGTTGAACAATGAGCAGTTCTTC
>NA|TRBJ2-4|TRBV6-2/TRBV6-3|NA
CASTPGGAKNIQYF
TGTGCCAGCACCCCGGGTGGAGCCAAAAACATTCAGTACTTC
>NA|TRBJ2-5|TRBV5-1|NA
CASSLDFRDSETQYF
TGCGCCAGCAGCTTGGACTTCCGGGACTCAGAGACCCAGTACTTC
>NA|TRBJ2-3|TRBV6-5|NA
CASSSARTEVDTQYF
TGTGCCAGCAGTTCCGCCCGGACAGAGGTAGATACGCAGTATTTT
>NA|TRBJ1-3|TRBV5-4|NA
CASSSSGGGNTIYF
TGTGCCAGCAGCTCCTCGGGGGGCGGAAACACCATATATTTT
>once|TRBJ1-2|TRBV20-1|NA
CSASQGRDGYTF
TGCAGTGCTAGTCAGGGCAGGGATGGCTACACCTTC
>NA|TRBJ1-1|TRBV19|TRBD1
CASNRQGGTEAFF
TGTGCCAGTAACCGACAGGGGGGTACTGAAGCTTTCTTT
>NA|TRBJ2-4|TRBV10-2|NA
CASSGGVPKGLAKNIQYF
TGCGCCAGCAGTGGGGGGGTTCCCAAGGGGTTAGCCAAAAACATTCAGTACTTC
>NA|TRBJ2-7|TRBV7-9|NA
CASSWYASYEQYF
TGTGCCAGCAGCTGGTACGCCTCCTACGAGCAGTACTTC
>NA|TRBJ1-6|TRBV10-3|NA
CAISESGGVESPLHF
TGTGCCATCAGTGAGTCCGGCGGGGTTGAATCACCCCTCCACTTT
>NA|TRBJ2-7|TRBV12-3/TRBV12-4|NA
CASRGGPYEQYF
TGTGCCAGCAGGGGGGGACCCTACGAGCAGTACTTC
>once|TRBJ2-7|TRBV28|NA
CASRGWGVTYEQYF
TGTGCCAGCAGGGGATGGGGGGTAACCTACGAGCAGTACTTC
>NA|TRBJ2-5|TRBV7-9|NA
CASSLLTPGPQETQYF
TGTGCCAGCAGCTTATTAACGCCAGGCCCTCAAGAGACCCAGTACTTC
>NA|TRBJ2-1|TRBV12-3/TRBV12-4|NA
CASSLADYEQFF
TGTGCCAGCAGTTTAGCGGACTATGAGCAGTTCTTC
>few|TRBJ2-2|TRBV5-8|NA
CASSLSQIGGVGELFF
TGTGCCAGCAGCTTGAGCCAGATTGGAGGGGTAGGGGAGCTGTTTTTT
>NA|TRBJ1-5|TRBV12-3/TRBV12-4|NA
CASSPRGGPQHF
TGTGCCAGCAGCCCTAGGGGTGGGCCCCAGCATTTT
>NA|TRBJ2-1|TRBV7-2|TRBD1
CASSLADRGYEQFF
TGTGCCAGCAGCTTAGCGGACAGGGGATATGAGCAGTTCTTC
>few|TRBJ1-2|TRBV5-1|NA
CASRASGGSNYGYTF
TGCGCCAGCAGAGCGAGTGGGGGTAGTAACTATGGCTACACCTTC
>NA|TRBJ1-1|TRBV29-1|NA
CSVTPNTEAFF
TGCAGCGTGACACCGAACACTGAAGCTTTCTTT
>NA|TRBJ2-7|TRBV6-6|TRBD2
CASSGLAGTYEQYF
TGTGCCAGCAGCGGACTAGCGGGGACCTACGAGCAGTACTTC
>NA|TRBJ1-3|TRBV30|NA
CAWQVGGNTIYF
TGTGCCTGGCAAGTAGGTGGAAACACCATATATTTT
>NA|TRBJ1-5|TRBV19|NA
CASSIGPAGNQPQHF
TGTGCCAGTAGTATAGGTCCTGCGGGCAATCAGCCCCAGCATTTT
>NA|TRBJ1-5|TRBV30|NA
CAWSSQDNQPQHF
TGTGCCTGGAGTTCACAGGACAATCAGCCCCAGCATTTT
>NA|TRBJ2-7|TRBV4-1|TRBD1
CASSTPGQGYEQYF
TGCGCCAGCAGCACTCCGGGACAGGGGTACGAGCAGTACTTC
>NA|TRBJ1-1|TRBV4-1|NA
CASREGQQNTEAFF
TGCGCCAGCCGCGAAGGACAGCAAAACACTGAAGCTTTCTTT
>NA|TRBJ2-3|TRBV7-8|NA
CASSLANPTTDTQYF
TGTGCCAGCAGCTTAGCCAACCCAACCACAGATACGCAGTATTTT
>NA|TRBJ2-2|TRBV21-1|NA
CASSPSGTRGTGELFF
TGTGCCAGCAGCCCCTCGGGGACAAGGGGCACCGGGGAGCTGTTTTTT
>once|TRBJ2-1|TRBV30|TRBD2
CAWNWGGGVNEQFF
TGTGCCTGGAACTGGGGCGGGGGGGTCAATGAGCAGTTCTTC
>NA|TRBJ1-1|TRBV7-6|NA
CASSSLRGRMNTEAFF
TGTGCCAGCAGCTCGTTAAGGGGAAGAATGAACACTGAAGCTTTCTTT
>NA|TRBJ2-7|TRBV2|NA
CASSVRYSYEQYF
TGTGCCAGCAGTGTACGGTATTCCTACGAGCAGTACTTC
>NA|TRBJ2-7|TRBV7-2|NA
CASSLARQGRGEQYF
TGTGCCAGCAGCTTAGCGCGACAGGGGAGGGGCGAGCAGTACTTC
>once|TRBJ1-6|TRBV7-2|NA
CASSLGNNSPLHF
TGTGCCAGCAGCCTAGGAAATAATTCACCCCTCCACTTT
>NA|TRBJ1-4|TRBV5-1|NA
CASSLVVTGGWDEKLFF
TGCGCCAGCAGCTTGGTTGTTACGGGTGGTTGGGATGAAAAACTGTTTTTT
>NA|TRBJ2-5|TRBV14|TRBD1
CASSQEIRGRETQYF
TGTGCCAGCAGCCAAGAAATCAGGGGGCGAGAGACCCAGTACTTC
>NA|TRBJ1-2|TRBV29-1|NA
CSVIPGLTGHYGYTF
TGCAGCGTTATTCCCGGGCTGACGGGTCACTATGGCTACACCTTC
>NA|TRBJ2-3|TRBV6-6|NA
CASSYRPDTQYF
TGTGCCAGCAGCTACAGACCAGATACGCAGTATTTT
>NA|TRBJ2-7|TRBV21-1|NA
CASSKERRLGHEQYF
TGTGCCAGCAGCAAAGAACGCAGGTTGGGGCACGAGCAGTACTTC
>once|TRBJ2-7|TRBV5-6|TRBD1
CASRRRPTGQGRSYEQYF
TGTGCCAGCAGGCGGAGACCAACCGGACAGGGCCGTTCCTACGAGCAGTACTTC
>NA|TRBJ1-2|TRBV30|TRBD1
CAWSPHPWDRPFEGYTF
TGTGCCTGGAGTCCCCACCCCTGGGACAGACCATTTGAGGGCTACACCTTC
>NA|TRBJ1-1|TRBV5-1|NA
CASSLRTDNTEAFF
TGCGCCAGCAGCTTGCGTACAGACAACACTGAAGCTTTCTTT
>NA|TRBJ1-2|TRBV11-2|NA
CASSPGKGTYYGYTF
TGTGCCAGCAGCCCCGGTAAGGGTACTTACTATGGCTACACCTTC
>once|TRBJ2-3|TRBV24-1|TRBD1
CATSDPTGTGGRSTDTQYF
TGTGCCACCAGTGATCCGACCGGGACAGGGGGTCGCAGCACAGATACGCAGTATTTT
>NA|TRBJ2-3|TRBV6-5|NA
CASSPRTPSTDTQYF
TGTGCCAGCAGTCCGAGGACACCGAGCACAGATACGCAGTATTTT
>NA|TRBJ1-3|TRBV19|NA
CASMAAYGNTIYF
TGTGCCAGTATGGCGGCCTACGGAAACACCATATATTTT
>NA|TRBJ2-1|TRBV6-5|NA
CASKGNWTPNEQFF
TGTGCCAGCAAGGGAAATTGGACGCCCAATGAGCAGTTCTTC
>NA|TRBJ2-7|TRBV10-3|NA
CAISESVYEQYF
TGTGCCATCAGTGAGTCGGTCTACGAGCAGTACTTC
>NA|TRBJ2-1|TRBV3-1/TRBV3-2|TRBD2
CASSRLLGGGEYNEQFF
TGTGCCAGCAGCCGCTTGCTTGGCGGGGGTGAGTACAATGAGCAGTTCTTC
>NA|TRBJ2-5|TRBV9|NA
CASSAPSFRDPQETQYF
TGTGCCAGCAGCGCCCCAAGCTTTAGGGATCCACAAGAGACCCAGTACTTC
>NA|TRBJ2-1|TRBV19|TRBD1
CATSKGTGGRNEQFF
TGTGCCACTAGTAAGGGAACAGGGGGTAGAAATGAGCAGTTCTTC
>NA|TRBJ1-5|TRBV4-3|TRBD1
CASSHQDRGQPQHF
TGCGCCAGCAGCCACCAAGACAGGGGTCAGCCCCAGCATTTT
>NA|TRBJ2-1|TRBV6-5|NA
CASSTDRSPYNEQFF
TGTGCCAGCAGCACCGACAGGTCCCCCTACAATGAGCAGTTCTTC
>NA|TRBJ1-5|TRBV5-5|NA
CASSTYRDQPQHF
TGTGCCAGCAGCACCTACAGGGACCAGCCCCAGCATTTT
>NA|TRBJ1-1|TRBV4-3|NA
CASSQEILYTEAFF
TGCGCCAGCAGCCAAGAAATTCTTTACACTGAAGCTTTCTTT
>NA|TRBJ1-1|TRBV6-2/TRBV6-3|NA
CASSIQNTEAFF
TGTGCCAGCAGTATCCAAAACACTGAAGCTTTCTTT
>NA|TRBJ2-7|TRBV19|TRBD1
CRLKLEGQGFHEQYF
TGTAGGCTGAAACTCGAGGGACAGGGCTTTCACGAGCAGTACTTC
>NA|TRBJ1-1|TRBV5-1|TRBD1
CASSRDRVGTEAFF
TGCGCCAGCAGTCGTGACAGGGTAGGAACTGAAGCTTTCTTT
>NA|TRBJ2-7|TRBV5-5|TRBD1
CASTQGLGGLSSYEQYF
TGTGCCAGCACCCAAGGATTAGGGGGCCTAAGCTCCTACGAGCAGTACTTC
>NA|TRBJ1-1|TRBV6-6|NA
CASSNSPEAFF
TGTGCCAGCTCAAACTCGCCTGAAGCTTTCTTT